Described below is a single T cell receptor beta chain sequence and its context. The target of this receptor is not known. Per-base qualities were not stored, and no clone one base away is much larger. The record originates from a study of vaccination effects on CD4 cells after COVID-19 (dated by TCRdb to about 2022). Background on the whole study: Post-vaccine samples across the study were collected a median of 72 days after the second dose, with a range of 14 to 241. SARS-CoV-2 spike-specific CD4+ TCR repertoires from before and after mRNA vaccination were compared in COVID-19 convalescent patients and in infection-naive vaccine recipients. The Oncomine TCR Beta short-read assay on an Illumina iSeq 100 was used to sequence cultures from other donors in the study. The full study included roughly 11 COVID-19 convalescent patients and a few SARS-CoV-2-naive healthy vaccine recipients.

In the ViraFEST assay, PBMC were stimulated with viral peptide pools, and antigen-specific CD4+ T cell clonotypes were then identified by expansion using TCR sequencing. After roughly 11 days of culture, CD4+ T cells were isolated with the EasySep CD4+ T cell isolation kit. Each participant received two doses of an mRNA SARS-CoV-2 vaccine, either BNT162b2 or mRNA-1273. Negative nucleocapsid antibody results before and after vaccination confirmed that the healthy vaccine recipients had no prior SARS-CoV-2 infection. Roughly 2.1 million PBMC per well were cultured in IMDM with approximately 5% human AB serum, 10 IU/ml IL-2 and gentamicin, plus 10 ug/ml peptides. On days 3 and 7, half of the culture medium was replaced with fresh IL-2-containing medium. Unless otherwise noted, each peptide stimulation condition was cultured in triplicate wells. PBMC were separated from whole blood using Ficoll-Paque Plus gradient centrifugation and were then either cryopreserved at -140C or used fresh. The overlapping peptide pools covered the spike proteins of SARS-CoV-2 and of the common cold coronaviruses HCoV-NL63, HCoV-OC43 and HCoV-229E. Genomic DNA was extracted from cultured CD4+ T cells with the QIAamp micro DNA kit.

Looking up the germline V gene yields CDR1 LGHNA and CDR2 YNFKEQ. V and J are truncated by 2 bases and 0 bases respectively, leaving an intervening sequence of 11 bases. The CDR3 sequence holds 16 residues, the cysteine and phenylalanine included. Left in the record is the CDR3 DNA by itself, 48 bases read in frame from the first base. Here is what the overall study found, with its caveats: Marked clonal contraction was observed in both infection-induced and vaccine-induced clones at late post-vaccination timepoints, consistent with waning T cell responses. Only a small number of convalescent patients were included, and no early post-infection timepoints were available, which limited the study. Among healthy vaccine recipients, nearly all vaccine-induced clones were SARS-CoV-2 mono-reactive, and only 1 of 255 was cross-reactive with common cold coronaviruses.

Library method: the immunoSEQ multiplex PCR assay. TCR beta CDR3 sequencing was performed on DNA from the cultured, isolated CD4+ T cells. The authors' pipeline ran thus. Non-productive TCR sequences were discarded, and reads were trimmed to the CDR3 region, with only CDR3s of 7 or more amino acids retained. The MANAFEST web app was used to pick out antigen-specific clonotypes by comparing their expansion in peptide wells with that in reference cultures. To be called positive, a clone needed expansion at FDR<0.05 compared with the reference and with all other wells, an odds ratio greater than 5, and a frequency greater than 0.1% in two replicate wells. Cross-reactive clonotypes were defined as significantly expanded in SARS-CoV-2 spike wells and in at least one common cold coronavirus spike condition. Levenshtein distance calculated with the stringdist R package was used to assess CDR3 similarity, and unrooted trees were constructed with ape in R 3.6.1. TCRdb re-hosts the immuneACCESS table, in-frame sequences only. Its copies lack some clones; in the studies checked, an unresolved V gene accounts for under half of them, and the cause for the rest is not known. V and J calls and clone size are as listed in that table; D and trimming were resolved from the DNA. Counted in this sample were approximately 74,000 clones; roughly 73% of them appeared once. The ten largest clones add up to around 1.1% of the sample.

This TCR was sampled from a human donor who received a COVID-19 vaccine. The chain is assembled from TRBV4-2 and TRBJ2-1, with the D segment identity uncertain. This material consisted of CD4+ T cells from PBMCs cultured with HCoV-OC43 spike peptides, taken after COVID-19 vaccination. The cell subset or site label on this specimen signifies: HCoV-OC43 spike overlapping peptide pool stimulation. The DNA reads as follows: TGTGCCAGCAGCCAAACCAGCGCTATCTCCTACAATGAGCAGTTCTTC. Translated, it reads CASSQTSAISYNEQFF.